The 8 T cell receptor beta chains given below trace back to one sample, sequenced in a study of regulatory T cells in long-lasting Graves disease. Time point denoted: newly diagnosed GD, antithyroid drugs for less than 3 months. PBMC-derived RNA was used for the TCR library. Building the TCR beta libraries relied on iRepertoire HTBI primers, and CDR3 regions underwent Arm-PCR. MiXCR, run by TCRdb on the multiplex PCR reads, gives a single entry per CDR3 protein. There are fewer than 350,000 distinct CDR3 sequences in the sample; roughly 18% occur only once, and 35% to 45% lies in the top ten. The sample here was peripheral blood mononuclear cells (PBMCs), taken at new diagnosis, from a patient treated with antithyroid drugs. Receptors were obtained from a female donor with Graves disease.

The sample holds a few counts of this clonotype. The chain is built from TRBV11-3 and TRBJ2-2; 7 bases line up with TRBD2. Germline V lookup: CDR1 SGHNT, CDR2 YENEEA. The junction had 3 bases not matched to a gene; V was cut back by 2 bases and J by 3 bases. This CDR3 region has 15 residues. The CDR3 reads CASSLYGGDTGELFF. For the CDR3, the DNA is TGTGCCAGCAGCTTATATGGGGGGGACACCGGGGAGCTGTTTTTT.

The table lists this clonotype with many counts. CDR3 protein: CASSPPILAGGTQYF. In DNA form, the CDR3 reads TGTGCCAGCTCACCACCTATCCTAGCCGGAGGTACGCAGTATTTT. The rearrangement links TRBV18 to TRBJ2-3; tentative D call: TRBD2 (5 bases). V lost 0 bases, J lost 8 bases, and 15 bases lay in between. The CDR3 is 15 residues long. The germline V gene encodes CDR1 KGHSH and CDR2 LQKENI.

Notes on this clonotype: The likely explanation is a read error, given a far larger clone one base away. The V and J genes are TRBV3-1 and TRBJ2-1; perhaps TRBD2 as D (6 bases). The germline V and J ends were trimmed by 5 bases and 4 bases, with 15 bases remaining between them. This CDR3 spans 15 amino acids. The germline V gene has CDR1 LGHDT and CDR2 YNNKEL (reference sequence). The CDR3 loop reads CASSLISGLYNEQFF. For the CDR3, the DNA is TGTGCCAGCAGCTTGATTAGCGGACTATACAATGAGCAGTTCTTC.

This clonotype was counted ten times or more. V usage is TRBV11-2 and J usage is TRBJ1-4; 9 nucleotides align to TRBD1. The germline V gene has CDR1 SGHAT and CDR2 FQNNGV. Trimming at V came to 4 bases and at J to 10 bases, leaving 10 bases not matched to a gene. The CDR3 is made up of 15 amino acids. CDR3 DNA: TGTGCCAGCAGCTCATTACAGGGGGCGCCTGGAAAACTGTTTTTT. This sequence encodes CASSSLQGAPGKLFF. Drawing the rest from reference TRBV11-2 and TRBJ1-4, the complete variable domain is EAGVAQSPRYKIIEKRQSVAFWCNPISGHATLYWYQQILGQGPKLLIQFQNNGVVDDSQLPKDRFSAERLKGVDSTLKIQPAKLEDSAVYLCASSSLQGAPGKLFFGSGTQLSVL.

This clonotype was found a few times. A junction boundary mismatches the germline segment, possibly from a read error. V is TRBV5-1 and J is TRBJ2-3; possibly TRBD1 for D (6 bases). The CDR3 loop spans 17 amino acids. Germline V gene sequence: CDR1 SGHRS, CDR2 YFSETQ. As DNA, the CDR3 is TGCGCCAGCAGCCCCTCAATCGGACTCAGGGGAACAGATACGCGGTATTTT. Translating gives CASSPSIGLRGTDTRYF.

This clonotype was seen ten or more times. The chain combines TRBV20-1 with TRBJ1-2; perhaps TRBD1 as D (5 bases). Germline V gives CDR1 DFQATT, CDR2 SNEGSKA (reference sequence). This CDR3 comprises 14 residues. Deletions cut 3 bases from V and 7 bases from J, with 18 bases between. CDR3 bases: TGCAGTGCTAGTCTGTCGCAGGGTCGGGGTGGCTACACCTTC. This codes for CSASLSQGRGGYTF.

This clonotype was seen repeatedly, ten times or more. The rearrangement uses TRBV12-3 or TRBV12-4 and TRBJ2-7; D is perhaps TRBD2 (5 bases). V lost 6 bases and J lost 6, with 12 bases in between. The length of the CDR3 is 12 residues. The CDR3 protein is CASSPRGFEQYF. In DNA, the CDR3 is TGTGCCAGCAGCCCCCGAGGGTTCGAGCAGTACTTC.

The table lists this clonotype with a few counts. The chain recombines TRBV12-3 or TRBV12-4 with TRBJ2-7; D possibly corresponds to TRBD1 (5 bases). The CDR3 sequence is 14 residues long. V lost 5 bases to trimming and J lost 1 base, with 12 bases between them. The CDR3, as DNA: TGTGCCAGCAGTCAACAGACAGCTTCCTACGAGCAGTACTTC. Protein product: CASSQQTASYEQYF.